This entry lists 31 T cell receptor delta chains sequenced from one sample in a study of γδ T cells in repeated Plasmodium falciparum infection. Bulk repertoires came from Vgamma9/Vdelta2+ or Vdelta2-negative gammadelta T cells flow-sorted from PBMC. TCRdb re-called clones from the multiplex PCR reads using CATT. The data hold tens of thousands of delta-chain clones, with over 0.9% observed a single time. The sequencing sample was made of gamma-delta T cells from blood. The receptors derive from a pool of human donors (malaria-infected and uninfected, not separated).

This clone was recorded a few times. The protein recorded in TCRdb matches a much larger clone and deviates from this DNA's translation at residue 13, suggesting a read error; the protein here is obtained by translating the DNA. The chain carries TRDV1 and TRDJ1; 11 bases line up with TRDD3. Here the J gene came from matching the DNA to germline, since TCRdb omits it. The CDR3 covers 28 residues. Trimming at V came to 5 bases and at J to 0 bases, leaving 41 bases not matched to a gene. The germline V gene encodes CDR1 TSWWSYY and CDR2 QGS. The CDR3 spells CALGTFLRPGGYRAEISMPLAYTDKLIF. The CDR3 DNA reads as TGTGCTCTTGGGACCTTCCTACGTCCTGGGGGATACAGAGCCGAGATATCTATGCCCCTAGCTTACACCGATAAACTCATCTTT.

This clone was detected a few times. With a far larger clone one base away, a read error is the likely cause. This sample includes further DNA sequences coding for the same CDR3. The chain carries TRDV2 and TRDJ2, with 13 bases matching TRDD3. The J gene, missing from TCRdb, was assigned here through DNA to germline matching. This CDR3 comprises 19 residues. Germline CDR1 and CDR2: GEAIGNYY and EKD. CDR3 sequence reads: CACDTVLGDTRALTAQLFF. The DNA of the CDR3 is TGTGCCTGTGACACCGTACTGGGGGATACGCGGGCTTTGACGGCACAACTCTTCTTT.

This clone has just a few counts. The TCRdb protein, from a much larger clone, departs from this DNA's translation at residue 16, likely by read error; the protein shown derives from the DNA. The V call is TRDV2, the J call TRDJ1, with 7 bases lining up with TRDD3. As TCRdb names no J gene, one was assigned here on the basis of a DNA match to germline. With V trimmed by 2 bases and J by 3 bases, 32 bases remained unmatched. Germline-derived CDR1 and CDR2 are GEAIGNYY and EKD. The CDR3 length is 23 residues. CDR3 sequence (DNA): TGTGCCTGTGACAGACCCTCTCGCGTAGCAACTGGGGACCCTACCCCTATTGCCGATAAACTCATCTTT. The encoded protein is CACDRPSRVATGDPTPIADKLIF.

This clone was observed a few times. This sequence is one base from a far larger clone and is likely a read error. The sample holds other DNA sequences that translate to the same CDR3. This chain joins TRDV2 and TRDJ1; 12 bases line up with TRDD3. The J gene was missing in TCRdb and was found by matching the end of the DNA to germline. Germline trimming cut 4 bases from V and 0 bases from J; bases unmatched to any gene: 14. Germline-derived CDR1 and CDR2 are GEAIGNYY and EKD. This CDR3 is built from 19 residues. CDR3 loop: CACDPLGDTPSSYTDKLIF. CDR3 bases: TGTGCCTGTGATCCTCTGGGGGATACGCCCTCATCGTACACCGATAAACTCATCTTT.

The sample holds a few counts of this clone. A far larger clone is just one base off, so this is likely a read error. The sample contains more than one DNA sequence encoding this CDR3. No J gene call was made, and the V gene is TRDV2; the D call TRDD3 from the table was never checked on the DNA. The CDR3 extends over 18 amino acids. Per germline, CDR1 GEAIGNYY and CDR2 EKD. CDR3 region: CACDTGGGVGDNTDKLIF. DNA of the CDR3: TGTGCCTGTGACACCGGAGGAGGAGTGGGGGACAACACCGATAAACTCATCTTC.

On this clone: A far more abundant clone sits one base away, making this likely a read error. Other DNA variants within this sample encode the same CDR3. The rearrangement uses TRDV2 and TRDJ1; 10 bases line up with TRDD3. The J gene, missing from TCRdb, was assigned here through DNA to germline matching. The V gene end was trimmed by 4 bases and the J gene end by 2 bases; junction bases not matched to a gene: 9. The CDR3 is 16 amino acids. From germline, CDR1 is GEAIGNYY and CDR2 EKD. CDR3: CACDNLGDNMTDKLIF. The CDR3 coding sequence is TGTGCCTGTGATAACCTGGGGGATAATATGACCGATAAACTCATCTTT.

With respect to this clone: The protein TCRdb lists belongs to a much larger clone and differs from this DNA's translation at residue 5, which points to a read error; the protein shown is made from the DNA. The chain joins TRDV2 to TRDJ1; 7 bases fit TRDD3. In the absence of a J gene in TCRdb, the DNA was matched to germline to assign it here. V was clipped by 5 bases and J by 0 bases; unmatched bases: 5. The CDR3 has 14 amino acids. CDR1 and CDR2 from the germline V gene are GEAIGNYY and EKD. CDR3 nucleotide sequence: TGTGCCTGTGCTCCCTGGGGGTACACCGATAAACTCATCTTT. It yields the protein CACAPWGYTDKLIF.

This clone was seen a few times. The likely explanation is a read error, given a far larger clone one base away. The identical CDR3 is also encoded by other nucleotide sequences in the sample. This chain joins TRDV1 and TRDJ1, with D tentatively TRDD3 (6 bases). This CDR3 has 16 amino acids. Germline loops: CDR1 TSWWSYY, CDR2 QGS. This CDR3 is CALGYWAEDNTDKLIF. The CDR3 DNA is TGTGCCCTTGGGTACTGGGCGGAGGATAACACCGATAAACTCATCTTT.

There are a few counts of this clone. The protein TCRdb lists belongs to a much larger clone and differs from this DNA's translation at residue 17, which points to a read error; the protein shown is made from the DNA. DNA for the CDR3: TGTGCCTGTGACACATTTCCTACGTTGGGGCCGGGGGACACCCGACAGACGTTTTTC. The encoded protein is CACDTFPTLGPGDTRQTFF. There is no J gene call, but TRDV2 is given as the V gene; the table's D call TRDD3 went unverified against the DNA. The CDR3 is made up of 19 amino acids. The germline gives CDR1 GEAIGNYY, CDR2 EKD.

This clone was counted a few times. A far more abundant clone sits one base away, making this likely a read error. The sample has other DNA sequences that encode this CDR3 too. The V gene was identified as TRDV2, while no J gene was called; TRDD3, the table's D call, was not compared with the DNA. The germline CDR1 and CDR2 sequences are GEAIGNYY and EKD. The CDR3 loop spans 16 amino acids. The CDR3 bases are TGTGCCCTACGACGGGGATACGATCTGTACACCGATAAACTTATCTTT. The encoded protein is CALRRGYDLYTDKLIF.

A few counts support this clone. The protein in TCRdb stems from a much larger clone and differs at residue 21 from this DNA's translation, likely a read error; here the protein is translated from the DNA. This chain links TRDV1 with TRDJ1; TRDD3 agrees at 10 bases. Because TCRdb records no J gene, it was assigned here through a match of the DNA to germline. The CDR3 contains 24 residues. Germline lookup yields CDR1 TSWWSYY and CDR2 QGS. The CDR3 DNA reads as TGTGCTCTTGTTCCCGCCGGGGGTTACTGGGGGATCCATCCGGCCGGGCCGTACACCGATGAACTCATCTTT. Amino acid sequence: CALVPAGGYWGIHPAGPYTDELIF.

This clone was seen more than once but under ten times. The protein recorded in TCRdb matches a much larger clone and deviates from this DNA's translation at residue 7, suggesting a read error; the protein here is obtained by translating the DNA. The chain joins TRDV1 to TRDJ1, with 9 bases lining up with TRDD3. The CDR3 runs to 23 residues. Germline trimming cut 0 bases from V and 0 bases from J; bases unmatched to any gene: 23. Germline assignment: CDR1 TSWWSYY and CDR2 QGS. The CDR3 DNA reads TGTGCTCTTGGGGAACTCAACCTTCCCGAGTACTGGGGGAGGGGTTGGGACACCGATAAACTCATCTTT. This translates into CALGELNLPEYWGRGWDTDKLIF.

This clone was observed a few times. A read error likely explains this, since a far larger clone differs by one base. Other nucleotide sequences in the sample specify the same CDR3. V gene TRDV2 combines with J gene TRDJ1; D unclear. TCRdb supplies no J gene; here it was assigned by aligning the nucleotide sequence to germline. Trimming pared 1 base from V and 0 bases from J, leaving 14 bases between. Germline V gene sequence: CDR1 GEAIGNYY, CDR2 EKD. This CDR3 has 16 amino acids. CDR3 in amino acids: CACDTHGGIYTDKLIF. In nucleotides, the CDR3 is TGTGCCTGTGACACACACGGAGGTATCTACACCGATAAACTCATCTTT.

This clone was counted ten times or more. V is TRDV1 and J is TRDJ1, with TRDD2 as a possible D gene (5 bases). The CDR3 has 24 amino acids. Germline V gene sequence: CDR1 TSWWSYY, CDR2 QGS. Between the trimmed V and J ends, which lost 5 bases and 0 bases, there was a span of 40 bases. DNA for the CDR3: TGTGCTCTTGGGACTTACCGGCTTTCTTTCCGCCCTTGGTTCCTTCTCAAGTACACCGATAAACTCATCTTT. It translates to CALGTYRLSFRPWFLLKYTDKLIF.

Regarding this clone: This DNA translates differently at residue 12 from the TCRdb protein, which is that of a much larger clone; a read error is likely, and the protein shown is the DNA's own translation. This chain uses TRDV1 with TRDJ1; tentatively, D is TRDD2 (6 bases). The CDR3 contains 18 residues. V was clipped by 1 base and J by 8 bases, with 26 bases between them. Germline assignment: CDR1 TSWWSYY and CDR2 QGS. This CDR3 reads CALGERFLAPGNPAKLIF. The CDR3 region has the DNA TGTGCTCTTGGGGAACGGTTCCTAGCCCCTGGAAACCCAGCGAAACTCATCTTT.

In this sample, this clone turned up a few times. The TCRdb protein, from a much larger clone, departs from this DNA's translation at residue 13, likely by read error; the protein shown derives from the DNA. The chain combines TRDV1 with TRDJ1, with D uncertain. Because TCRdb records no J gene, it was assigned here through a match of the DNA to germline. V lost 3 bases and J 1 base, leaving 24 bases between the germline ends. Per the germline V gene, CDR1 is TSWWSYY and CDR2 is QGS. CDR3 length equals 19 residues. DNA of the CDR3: TGTGCTCTTGGGGACAATAAATTTCGCTGTTCCCCGTGCACCGATAAACTCATCTTT. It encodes CALGDNKFRCSPCTDKLIF.

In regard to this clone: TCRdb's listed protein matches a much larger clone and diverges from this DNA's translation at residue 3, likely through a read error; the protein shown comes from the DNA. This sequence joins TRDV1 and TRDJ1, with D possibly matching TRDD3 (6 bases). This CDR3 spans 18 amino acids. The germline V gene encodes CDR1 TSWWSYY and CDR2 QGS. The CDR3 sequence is CAPGERFFEYESSDKLIF. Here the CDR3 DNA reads TGTGCTCCTGGGGAAAGGTTCTTCGAGTACGAGTCCTCCGATAAACTCATCTTT.

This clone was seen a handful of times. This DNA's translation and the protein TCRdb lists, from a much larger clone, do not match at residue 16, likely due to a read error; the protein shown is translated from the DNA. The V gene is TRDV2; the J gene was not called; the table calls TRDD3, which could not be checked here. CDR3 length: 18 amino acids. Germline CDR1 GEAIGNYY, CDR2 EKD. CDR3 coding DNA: TGTGCCTGTGACACCGGGAAGTTACTGGGGGATACGCCCGATAAATTCATCTTT. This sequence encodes CACDTGKLLGDTPDKFIF.

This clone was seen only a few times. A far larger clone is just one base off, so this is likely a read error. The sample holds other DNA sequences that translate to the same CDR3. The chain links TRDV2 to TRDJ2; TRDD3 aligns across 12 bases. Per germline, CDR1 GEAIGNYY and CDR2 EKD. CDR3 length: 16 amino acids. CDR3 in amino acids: CACDTVSGGYAAQLFF. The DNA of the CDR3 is TGTGCCTGTGACACCGTGTCTGGGGGATACGCAGCGCAACTCTTCTTT.

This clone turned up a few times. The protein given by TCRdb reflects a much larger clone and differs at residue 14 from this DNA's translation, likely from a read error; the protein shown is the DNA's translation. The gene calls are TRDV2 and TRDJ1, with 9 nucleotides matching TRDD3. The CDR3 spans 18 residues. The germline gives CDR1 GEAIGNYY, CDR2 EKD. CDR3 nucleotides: TGTGCCTGTGAGAAACTGGGGGAATCTGCAACCCACACCAATAAACTCATCTTT. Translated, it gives CACEKLGESATHTNKLIF.

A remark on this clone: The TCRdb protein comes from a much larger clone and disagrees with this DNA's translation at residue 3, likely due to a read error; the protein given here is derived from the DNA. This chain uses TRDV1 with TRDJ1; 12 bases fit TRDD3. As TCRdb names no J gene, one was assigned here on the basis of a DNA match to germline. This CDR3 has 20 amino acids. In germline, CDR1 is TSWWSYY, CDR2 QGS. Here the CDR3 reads CAPGGRSWGIRVVWADKLIF. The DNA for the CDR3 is TGTGCTCCTGGGGGACGGAGCTGGGGGATACGCGTTGTTTGGGCCGATAAACTCATCTTT.

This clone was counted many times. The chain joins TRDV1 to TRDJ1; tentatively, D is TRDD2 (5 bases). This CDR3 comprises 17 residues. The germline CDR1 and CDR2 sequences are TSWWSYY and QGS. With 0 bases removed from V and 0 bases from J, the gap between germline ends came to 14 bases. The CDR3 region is CALGELGPIPHTDKLIF. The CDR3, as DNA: TGTGCTCTTGGGGAACTGGGGCCGATTCCTCACACCGATAAACTCATCTTT.

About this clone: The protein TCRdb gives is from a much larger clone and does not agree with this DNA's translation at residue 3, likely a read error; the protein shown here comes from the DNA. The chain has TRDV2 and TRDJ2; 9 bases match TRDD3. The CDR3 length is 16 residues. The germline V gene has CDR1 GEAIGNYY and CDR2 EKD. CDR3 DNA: TGTGCCCGTGACACCGTAGGGGATACGGGCACAGCACAACTCTTCTTT. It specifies CARDTVGDTGTAQLFF.

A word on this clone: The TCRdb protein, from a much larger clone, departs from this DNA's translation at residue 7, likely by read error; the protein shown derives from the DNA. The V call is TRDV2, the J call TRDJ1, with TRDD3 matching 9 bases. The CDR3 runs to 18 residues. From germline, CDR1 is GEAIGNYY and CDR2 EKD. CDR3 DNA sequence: TGTGCCTGTGACACTCTATTACTGGGGGACCCGTACACCGACAAACTCATCTTT. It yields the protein CACDTLLLGDPYTDKLIF.

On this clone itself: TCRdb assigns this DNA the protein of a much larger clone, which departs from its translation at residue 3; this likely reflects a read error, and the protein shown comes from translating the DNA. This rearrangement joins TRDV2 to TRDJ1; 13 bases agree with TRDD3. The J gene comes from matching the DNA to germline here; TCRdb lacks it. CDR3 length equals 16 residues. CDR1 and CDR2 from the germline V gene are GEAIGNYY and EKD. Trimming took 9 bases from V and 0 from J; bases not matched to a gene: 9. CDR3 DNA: TGTGCCCGTGCAAGTACTGGGGGATACGACACCGATAAACTCATCTTT. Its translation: CARASTGGYDTDKLIF.

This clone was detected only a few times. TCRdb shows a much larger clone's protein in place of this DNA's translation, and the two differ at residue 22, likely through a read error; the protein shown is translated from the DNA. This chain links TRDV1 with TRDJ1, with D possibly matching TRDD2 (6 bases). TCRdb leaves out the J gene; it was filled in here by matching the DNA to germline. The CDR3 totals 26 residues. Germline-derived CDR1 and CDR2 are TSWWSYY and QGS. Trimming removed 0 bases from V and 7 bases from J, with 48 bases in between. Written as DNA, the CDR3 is TGTGCTCTTGGGGAACTGCGCGGCCTTCCCCAAGCATCAGGGACCTGTGTTACCCTGACCTACGGTAAACTCATCTTT. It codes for CALGELRGLPQASGTCVTLTYGKLIF.

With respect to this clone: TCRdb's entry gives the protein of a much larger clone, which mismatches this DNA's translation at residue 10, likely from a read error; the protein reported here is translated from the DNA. In DNA form, the CDR3 reads TGTGCCTGTGACGCTCTATATACCTTGCACACCGATAAACTCATCTTT. Amino acid sequence: CACDALYTLHTDKLIF. The J gene is TRDJ1, the V gene TRDV2, with D unclear. Assignment of the J gene here rests on matching the DNA to germline, because TCRdb gives none. Per the germline V gene, CDR1 is GEAIGNYY and CDR2 is EKD. The CDR3 is 16 amino acids. The germline V and J ends were trimmed by 3 bases and 0 bases, with 16 bases remaining between them.

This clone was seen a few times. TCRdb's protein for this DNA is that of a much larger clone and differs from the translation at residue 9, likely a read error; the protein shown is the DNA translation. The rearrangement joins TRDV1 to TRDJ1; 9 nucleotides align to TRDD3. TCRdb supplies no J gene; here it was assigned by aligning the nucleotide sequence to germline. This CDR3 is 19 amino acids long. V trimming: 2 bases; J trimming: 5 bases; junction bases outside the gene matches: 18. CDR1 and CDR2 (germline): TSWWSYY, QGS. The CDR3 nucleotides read TGTGCTCTTGGGGAAGGTTCCTACCGGGGGATACACGGCGGGGATAAACTCATCTTT. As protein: CALGEGSYRGIHGGDKLIF.

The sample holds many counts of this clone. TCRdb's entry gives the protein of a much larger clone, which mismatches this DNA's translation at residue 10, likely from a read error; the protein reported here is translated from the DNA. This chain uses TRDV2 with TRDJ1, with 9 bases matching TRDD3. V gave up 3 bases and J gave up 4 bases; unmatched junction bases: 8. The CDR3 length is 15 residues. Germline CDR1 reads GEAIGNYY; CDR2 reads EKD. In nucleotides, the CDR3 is TGTGCCTGTGACGACCTGGTGGGGGATAGCGATAAACTCATCTTT. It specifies CACDDLVGDSDKLIF.

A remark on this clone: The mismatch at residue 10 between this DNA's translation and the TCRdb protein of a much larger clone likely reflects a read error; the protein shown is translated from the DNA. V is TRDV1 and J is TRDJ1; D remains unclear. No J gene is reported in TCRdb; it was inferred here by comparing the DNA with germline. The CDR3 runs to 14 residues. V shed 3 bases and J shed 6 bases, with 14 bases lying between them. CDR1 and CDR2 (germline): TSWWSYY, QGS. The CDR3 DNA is TGTGCTCTTGGGGATTTAACCAGTGCCAATAAACTCATCTTT. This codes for CALGDLTSANKLIF.

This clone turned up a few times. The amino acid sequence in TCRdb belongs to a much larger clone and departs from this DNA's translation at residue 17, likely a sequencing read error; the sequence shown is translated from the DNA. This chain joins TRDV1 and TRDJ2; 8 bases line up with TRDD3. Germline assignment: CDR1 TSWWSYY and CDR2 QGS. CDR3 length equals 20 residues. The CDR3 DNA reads TGTGCTCTTGGGGACCCTTTCCTCGGGATACGCGAGGCTTTGACAGCAAAACTCTTCTTT. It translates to CALGDPFLGIREALTAKLFF.